Listed below are T cell receptor beta chains from one sample, sequenced in a study of beta chain features in type 1 diabetes. Here immunoSEQ multiplex PCR was the method, and the copy in TCRdb shows in-frame clones only, minus some. This sample has 350,000 to 450,000 clones, with roughly 15% found just once. Sequencing input: naive CD4+ T cells from blood. The source of these receptors is a woman younger than 30 in good health. Each CDR3 is given without its conserved first and last residue.

j_gene	v_gene	CDR3aa
TRBJ2-7	TRBV30	AWSIVGYEQY
TRBJ2-1	TRBV19	ASSMADSSYNEQF
TRBJ2-6	TRBV11-2	ASRHLAGGFPGANVLT
TRBJ1-1	TRBV5-4	ASSRQGRNTEAF
TRBJ1-2	TRBV5-1	ASMTGSADGYT
TRBJ2-7	TRBV5-1	ASSLEPRATSYEQY
TRBJ2-1	TRBV4-2	ASSRNDVGGSLYNEQF
TRBJ2-7	TRBV30	AWSVGGLSYEQY
TRBJ1-3	TRBV27	ASSPTGTGLGNTIY
TRBJ1-5	TRBV7-3	ASSLRGGEQPQH
TRBJ2-5	TRBV20-1	SASEETQY
TRBJ2-3	TRBV28	ASRSDFSTDTQY
TRBJ1-5	TRBV20-1	SASGQPQH
TRBJ2-5	TRBV7-3	ASSVGLAEKETQY
TRBJ2-1	TRBV7-9	ASSLGRTGGYEQF
TRBJ2-7	TRBV7-7	ASSPRQGSEQY
TRBJ1-1	TRBV29-1	SVLDTNTEAF
TRBJ2-3	TRBV30	AWSRAGGSTDTQY
TRBJ2-1	TRBV2	ASSPGLAGGSYNEQF
TRBJ2-1	TRBV29-1	SVSRGLAGGLFRSNEQF
TRBJ2-5	TRBV18	ASSLGQGADETQY
TRBJ2-7	TRBV30	ACRGTAVGQY
TRBJ2-5	TRBV19	ASSISRDGTQY
TRBJ1-2	TRBV28	ASSPDRGYT
TRBJ2-3	TRBV4-1	ASSRGDADTQY
TRBJ2-7	TRBV2	ASSGAGREQY
TRBJ2-7	TRBV29-1	SVGLRGGKYEQY
TRBJ1-1	TRBV7-2	ASSSKRQGNTEAF
TRBJ2-2	TRBV14	ASSQAGGILGELF
TRBJ2-3	TRBV5-1	ASSLVGLVTDTQY
TRBJ2-3	TRBV5-6	ASSSMRNTQY
TRBJ1-3	TRBV30	AWSVHRNSGNTIY
TRBJ2-3	TRBV27	ASSANSGRDTQY
TRBJ2-3	TRBV18	ASSPAGGPDTQY
TRBJ2-3	TRBV5-1	ASSFSTGRTDTQY
TRBJ2-1	TRBV4-3	ASSQPGLPLSEQF
TRBJ1-1	TRBV5-1	ASSPPGQGTEAF